These T cell receptor beta chains were read from a single sample in a study of CD4 T cells in relation to SARS-CoV-2 and coronaviruses. Method: immunoSEQ multiplex PCR; TCRdb's copy keeps in-frame clones and lacks some. The table shows 20,000 or so clones, with approximately 72% occurring only once. Antigens of these TCRs are unknown. The sequenced material came from CD4+ T cells from PBMCs, cultured in vitro. The receptors originated from a human donor in good health. The CDR3 runs from the conserved cysteine through the conserved F or W. A row's size may be missing; if present it is once, few, many or a size class.

clone size: -
V gene: TRBV18
CDR3 protein: CASSPGTDRYGYTF

clone size: once
V gene: TRBV30
CDR3 protein: CACSPGEETQYF

clone size: -
V gene: TRBV20-1
CDR3 protein: CSASLGGGGTEAFF

clone size: once
V gene: TRBV27
CDR3 protein: CASSFGLAGAEQYF

clone size: once
V gene: TRBV12-3/TRBV12-4
CDR3 protein: CASGQGSYNEQFF

clone size: -
V gene: TRBV5-1
CDR3 protein: CASSEGLIPTRSYEQYF

clone size: -
V gene: TRBV5-6
CDR3 protein: CASSGGLAGGNQETQYF

clone size: -
V gene: TRBV19
CDR3 protein: CASSARTGDEKLFF

clone size: few
V gene: TRBV19
CDR3 protein: CASRHQGEYEKLFF

clone size: -
V gene: TRBV28
CDR3 protein: CASSFFRGVNNSPLHF

clone size: few
V gene: TRBV10-3
CDR3 protein: CAITRDRDSPLHF

clone size: -
V gene: TRBV7-9
CDR3 protein: CASSQDIGEQYF

clone size: -
V gene: TRBV6-5
CDR3 protein: CASRKKGAGNTIYF

clone size: -
V gene: TRBV19
CDR3 protein: CASSRIAGGSDYEQYF

clone size: few
V gene: TRBV2
CDR3 protein: CASSEWTSGIYNEQFF

clone size: -
V gene: TRBV15
CDR3 protein: CATSTGVTASRGYTF

clone size: -
V gene: TRBV5-4
CDR3 protein: CASGKSGEYQETQYF

clone size: -
V gene: TRBV24-1
CDR3 protein: CATSDSQTGGYTQYF

clone size: once
V gene: TRBV5-1
CDR3 protein: CASSSQGASDNTQYF

clone size: -
V gene: TRBV19
CDR3 protein: CASSSKGPPPNYGYTF

clone size: -
V gene: TRBV5-1
CDR3 protein: CASSLRSGLWSQETQYF

clone size: -
V gene: TRBV6-4
CDR3 protein: CASSDGFGLAGVDTQYF

clone size: -
V gene: TRBV20-1
CDR3 protein: CSATRGQTYTF

clone size: -
V gene: TRBV5-1
CDR3 protein: CASSLGQNTGELFF

clone size: -
V gene: TRBV6-5
CDR3 protein: CASSSGGNNEKLFF

clone size: few
V gene: TRBV5-1
CDR3 protein: CASSLLGTGFDEQYF

clone size: few
V gene: TRBV1
CDR3 protein: CTSSQDQAPLHF

clone size: -
V gene: TRBV21-1
CDR3 protein: CASSSGGFSPLHF

clone size: -
V gene: TRBV19
CDR3 protein: CASSTPMTYLGETQYF

clone size: once
V gene: TRBV11-2
CDR3 protein: CASSPPTGTGRYEQYF

clone size: -
V gene: TRBV9
CDR3 protein: CASSVGGTTSYNEQFF

clone size: -
V gene: TRBV19
CDR3 protein: CASMDPGSNEKLFF

clone size: -
V gene: TRBV19
CDR3 protein: CASSIGQGDEQFF

clone size: -
V gene: TRBV7-9
CDR3 protein: CASSPRGDTLRGTQYF

clone size: -
V gene: TRBV3-1/TRBV3-2
CDR3 protein: CASSHSGEQFF

clone size: -
V gene: TRBV6-1
CDR3 protein: CASSEAWQSNTEAFF

clone size: -
V gene: TRBV19
CDR3 protein: CASSISPGEDTQYF

clone size: -
V gene: TRBV10-3
CDR3 protein: CAIKVIGLNTEAFF

clone size: -
V gene: TRBV23-1
CDR3 protein: CASKRLKWGTEAFF

clone size: -
V gene: TRBV12-5
CDR3 protein: CASGLDNRRNTIYF

clone size: -
V gene: TRBV30
CDR3 protein: CACSGGGQETQYF